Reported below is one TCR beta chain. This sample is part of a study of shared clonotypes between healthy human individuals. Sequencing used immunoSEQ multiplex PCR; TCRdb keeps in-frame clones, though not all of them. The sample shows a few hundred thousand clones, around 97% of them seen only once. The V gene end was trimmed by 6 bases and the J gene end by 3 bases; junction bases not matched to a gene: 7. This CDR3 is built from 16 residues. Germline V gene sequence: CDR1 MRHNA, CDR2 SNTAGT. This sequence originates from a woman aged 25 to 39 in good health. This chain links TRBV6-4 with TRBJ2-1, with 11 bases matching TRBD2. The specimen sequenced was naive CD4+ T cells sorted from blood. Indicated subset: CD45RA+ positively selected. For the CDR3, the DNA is TGTGCCAGCAGCCACGGGACTAGCGGAGTCTACAATGAGCAGTTCTTC. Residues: CASSHGTSGVYNEQFF.